This entry features one T cell receptor (beta chain) sequence. Germline CDR1 reads SGHAT; CDR2 reads FQNNGV. This CDR3 region has 14 residues. Trimming took off 2 bases at V and 4 bases at J, with 11 bases between the two ends. The source of the sample is a study of control samples from healthy donors and cancer patients. Here immunoSEQ multiplex PCR was the method, and the copy in TCRdb shows in-frame clones only, minus some. The data hold around 100,000 clones, with roughly 91% observed a single time. The origin of this receptor is a man in his 60s with lung cancer. Sequencing was carried out using PBMCs. The rearrangement uses TRBV11-2 and TRBJ1-2; D unclear. The CDR3 bases are TGTGCCAGCAGCTTAATGCGGGCCTCCTATGGCTACACCTTC. Its protein is CASSLMRASYGYTF.